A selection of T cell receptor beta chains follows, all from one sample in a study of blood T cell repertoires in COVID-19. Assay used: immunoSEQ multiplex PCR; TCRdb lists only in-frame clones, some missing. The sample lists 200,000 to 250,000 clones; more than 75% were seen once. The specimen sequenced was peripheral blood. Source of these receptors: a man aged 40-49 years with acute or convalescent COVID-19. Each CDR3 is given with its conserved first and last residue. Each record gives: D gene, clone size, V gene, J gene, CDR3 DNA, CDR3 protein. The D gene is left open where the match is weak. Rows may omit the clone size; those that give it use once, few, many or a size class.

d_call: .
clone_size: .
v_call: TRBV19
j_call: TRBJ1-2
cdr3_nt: TGTGCCAGTAGTAGGGTAGCCCTGGATGGCTACACCTTC
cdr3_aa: CASSRVALDGYTF

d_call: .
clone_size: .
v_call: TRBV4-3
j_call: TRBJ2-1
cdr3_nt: TGCGCCAGCAGCCAGGACCAGGGGAACAATGAGCAGTTCTTC
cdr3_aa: CASSQDQGNNEQFF

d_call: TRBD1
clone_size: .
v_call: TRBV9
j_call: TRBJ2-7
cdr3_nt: TGTGCCAGCAGCGTCCGAGGACAGGGGGCGCGCGAGCAGTACTTC
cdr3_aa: CASSVRGQGAREQYF

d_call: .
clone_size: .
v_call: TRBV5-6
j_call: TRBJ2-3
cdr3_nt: TGTGCCAGCACCCCGATGGGGGGGCCAGGCACAGATACGCAGTATTTT
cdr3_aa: CASTPMGGPGTDTQYF

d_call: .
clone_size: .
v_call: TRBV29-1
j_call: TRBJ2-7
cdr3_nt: TGCAGCGTCCAGGGGGGACCTAGCTCCTACGAGCAGTACTTC
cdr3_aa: CSVQGGPSSYEQYF

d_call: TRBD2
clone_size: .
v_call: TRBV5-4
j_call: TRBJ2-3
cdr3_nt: TGTGCCAGCAGCTTAGCGGGGGGGTTGGGAGATACGCAGTATTTT
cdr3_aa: CASSLAGGLGDTQYF

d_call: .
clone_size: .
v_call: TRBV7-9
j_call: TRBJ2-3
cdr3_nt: TGTGCCAGCAGCTTGGGGGCGTCGGCAGATACGCAGTATTTT
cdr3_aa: CASSLGASADTQYF

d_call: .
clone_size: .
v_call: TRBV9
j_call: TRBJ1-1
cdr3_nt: TGTGCCAGCAGCGCCGGAGGACGGATGAACACTGAAGCTTTCTTT
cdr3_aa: CASSAGGRMNTEAFF

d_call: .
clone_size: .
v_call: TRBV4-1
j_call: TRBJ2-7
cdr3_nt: TGCGCCAGCAGCCAAGTCGGAGGGAGTTCCTACGAGCAGTACTTC
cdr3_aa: CASSQVGGSSYEQYF

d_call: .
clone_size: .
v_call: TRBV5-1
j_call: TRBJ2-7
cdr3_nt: TGCGCCAGCAGCTTGCGGGGAGACCCCTCCTACGAGCAGTACTTC
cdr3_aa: CASSLRGDPSYEQYF

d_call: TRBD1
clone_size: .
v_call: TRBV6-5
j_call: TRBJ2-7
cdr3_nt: TGTGCCAGCAGTTACGGGGGGGACAGGGGGAGCGAGCAGTACTTC
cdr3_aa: CASSYGGDRGSEQYF

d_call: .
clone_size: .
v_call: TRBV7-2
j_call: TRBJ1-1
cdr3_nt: TGTGCCAGCAGCTTACTCTCAGGGACTGAAGCTTTCTTT
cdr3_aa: CASSLLSGTEAFF

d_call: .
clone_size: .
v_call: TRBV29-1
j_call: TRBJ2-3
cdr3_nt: TGCAGCGTTGAAGGACTAGTCGCAGATACGCAGTATTTT
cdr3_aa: CSVEGLVADTQYF

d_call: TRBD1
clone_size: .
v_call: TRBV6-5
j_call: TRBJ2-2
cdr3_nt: TGTGCCAGCAGTGACTCGACAGGGAGATGGGGGGAGCTGTTTTTT
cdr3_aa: CASSDSTGRWGELFF

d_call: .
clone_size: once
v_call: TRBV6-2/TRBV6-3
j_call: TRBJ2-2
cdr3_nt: TGTGCCAGCAGTATTCAGGGCACCGGGGAGCTGTTTTTT
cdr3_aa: CASSIQGTGELFF

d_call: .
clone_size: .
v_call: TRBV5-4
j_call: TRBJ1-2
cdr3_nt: TGTGCCAGCAGCTTGGGTCATAACTATGGCTACACCTTC
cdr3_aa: CASSLGHNYGYTF

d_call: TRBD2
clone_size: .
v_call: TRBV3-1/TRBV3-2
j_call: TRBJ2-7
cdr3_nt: TGTGCCAGCAGCCTCCTAGCGGGGGTGGCGGGAGAGCAGTACTTC
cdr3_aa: CASSLLAGVAGEQYF